The 8 T cell receptor beta chains reported below all come from one sample, sequenced in a study of blood T cell repertoires in COVID-19. Profiled with immunoSEQ multiplex PCR; TCRdb holds only in-frame clones, not every one. The sample yields 95,000 to 150,000 clones, over 75% seen once. The source material was peripheral blood. These receptors originate from a man older than 75 with active or convalescent COVID-19.

This clone was seen only once. The rearrangement links TRBV3-1 (or the pseudogene TRBV3-2) to TRBJ2-7; 7 nucleotides line up with TRBD1. CDR3 size: 14 residues. V gave up 5 bases and J gave up 5 bases; unmatched junction bases: 9. Germline V lookup: CDR1 LGHDT, CDR2 YNNKEL (reference sequence). CDR3 coding DNA: TGTGCCAGCAGCGAAGGGGGCAGGTCCGACGAGCAGTACTTC. Protein: CASSEGGRSDEQYF.

The V gene is TRBV27, the J gene TRBJ2-5; D ambiguous. This CDR3 region has 13 residues. V lost 5 bases and J lost 3, with 10 bases in between. Germline V gives CDR1 MNHEY, CDR2 SMNVEV (reference sequence). For the CDR3, the DNA is TGTGCCAGCAGTCTTCGGTCCAAAGAGACCCAGTACTTC. Protein product: CASSLRSKETQYF.

The chain uses TRBV18 and TRBJ2-1; TRBD1 aligns across 9 bases. The CDR3 contains 14 residues. Germline values: CDR1 KGHSH, CDR2 LQKENI. V shed 5 bases, J shed 5 bases, and the junction held 4 bases outside the gene matches. Here the CDR3 reads CASSAGQGNNEQFF. The CDR3 nucleotides are TGTGCCAGCTCAGCGGGACAGGGCAACAATGAGCAGTTCTTC. The variable domain in full, with the rest retrieved from reference TRBV18 and TRBJ2-1, is NAGVMQNPRHLVRRRGQEARLRCSPMKGHSHVYWYRQLPEEGLKFMVYLQKENIIDESGMPKERFSAEFPKEGPSILRIQQVVRGDSAAYFCASSAGQGNNEQFFGPGTRLTVL.

The chain joins TRBV29-1 to TRBJ1-2; tentatively, D is TRBD1 (6 bases). The CDR3 is 14 amino acids. V was trimmed by 3 bases and J by 0 bases, leaving 11 bases between them. Germline V gene data show CDR1 as SQVTM and CDR2 as ANQGSEA. The CDR3 DNA follows: TGCAGCGTTGACTCTTCAGGGGCTAACTATGGCTACACCTTC. This translates into CSVDSSGANYGYTF.

The chain uses TRBV7-8 and TRBJ1-5, with D perhaps TRBD1 (6 bases). Deletions cut 5 bases from V and 6 bases from J, with 17 bases between. The CDR3 totals 15 residues. Looked up from germline, CDR1 is SGHVS and CDR2 is FQNEAQ. CDR3 nucleotide sequence: TGTGCCAGCAGCCTCGAGGGGGATGAGAGTCAGCCCCAGCATTTT. It codes for CASSLEGDESQPQHF.

On this clone itself: At the DNA level, this CDR3 is encoded by other sequences in the same sample as well. The J gene is TRBJ2-3, the V gene TRBV4-3; 12 nucleotides line up with TRBD2. V lost 4 bases, J lost 3 bases, and 2 bases stayed unmatched. Germline CDR1 LGHNA, CDR2 YSLEER. The CDR3 has 15 amino acids. The CDR3 reads CASSLGLAGTDTQYF. The DNA of the CDR3 is TGCGCCAGCAGCCTTGGACTAGCGGGAACAGATACGCAGTATTTT.

The V call is TRBV24-1, the J call TRBJ2-5; no definite D call. This CDR3 region has 13 residues. Trimming cost V 3 bases and J 5 bases, with 9 bases left between them. Germline V gene sequence: CDR1 KGHDR, CDR2 SFDVKD. The CDR3: CATSDPPVETQYF. The CDR3 DNA sequence: TGTGCCACCAGTGATCCTCCTGTGGAGACCCAGTACTTC.

The rearrangement links TRBV19 to TRBJ2-7; perhaps TRBD1 as D (7 bases). Trimming shortened V by 2 bases and J by 5 bases, and 16 bases separated the two germline ends. CDR1 is LNHDA, CDR2 SQIVND, per germline (reference sequence). The CDR3 spans 15 residues. This chain's CDR3 is CASSIRGTEFNEQYF. DNA for the CDR3: TGTGCCAGTAGTATACGCGGGACAGAATTCAACGAGCAGTACTTC.